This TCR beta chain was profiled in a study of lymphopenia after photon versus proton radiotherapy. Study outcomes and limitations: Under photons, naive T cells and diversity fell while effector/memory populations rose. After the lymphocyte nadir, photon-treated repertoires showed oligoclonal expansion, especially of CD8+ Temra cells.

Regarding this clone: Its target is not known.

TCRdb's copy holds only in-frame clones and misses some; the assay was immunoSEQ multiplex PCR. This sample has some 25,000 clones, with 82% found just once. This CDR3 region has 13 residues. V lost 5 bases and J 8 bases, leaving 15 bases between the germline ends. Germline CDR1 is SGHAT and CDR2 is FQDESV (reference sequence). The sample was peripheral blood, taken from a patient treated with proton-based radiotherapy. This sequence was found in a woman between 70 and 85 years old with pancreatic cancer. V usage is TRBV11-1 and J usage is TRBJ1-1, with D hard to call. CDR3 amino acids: CASSNNNPGEAFF. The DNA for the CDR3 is TGTGCCAGCAGCAACAACAATCCCGGGGAAGCTTTCTTT.